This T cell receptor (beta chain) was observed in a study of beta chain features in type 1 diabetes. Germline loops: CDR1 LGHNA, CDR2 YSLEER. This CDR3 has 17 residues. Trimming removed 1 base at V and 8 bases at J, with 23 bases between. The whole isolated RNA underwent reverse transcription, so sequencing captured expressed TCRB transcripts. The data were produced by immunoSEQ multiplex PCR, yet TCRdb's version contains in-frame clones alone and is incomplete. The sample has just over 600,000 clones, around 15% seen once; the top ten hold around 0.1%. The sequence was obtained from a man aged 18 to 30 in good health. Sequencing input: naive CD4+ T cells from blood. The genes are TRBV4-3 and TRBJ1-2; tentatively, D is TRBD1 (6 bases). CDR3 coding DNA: TGCGCCAGCAGCCAAGTATCCGCAGGCGGCAGGGGCGGCGGCTACACCTTC. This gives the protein CASSQVSAGGRGGGYTF.